This T cell receptor beta chain was sequenced during a study of immune evolution from preneoplasia to lung adenocarcinoma. This CDR3 region has 12 residues. Trimming removed 5 bases at V and 5 bases at J, with 7 bases between. Germline V gene sequence: CDR1 MNHNS, CDR2 SASEGT. The assay was immunoSEQ multiplex PCR, and TCRdb's table has in-frame clones only and misses some. The data hold about 5,000 clones, with around four fifths observed a single time. Resections took place in Japan or China from about 2013 to 2018. The TCR comes from a person between 50 and 70 years old with lung adenocarcinoma. The chain links TRBV6-1 to TRBJ1-5; D remains unclear. Sequenced input: FFPE normal lung tissue adjacent to the tumor. This CDR3 is CASSSLHQPQHF. As DNA, the CDR3 is TGTGCCAGCAGTTCCCTTCATCAGCCCCAGCATTTT.